A selection of T cell receptor beta chains follows, all from one sample in a study of blood T cell repertoires in COVID-19. TCRdb keeps only in-frame clones here, not all; method: immunoSEQ multiplex PCR. The sample consists of 130,000 or so clones, roughly four fifths of them appearing once. The sequencing sample was made of peripheral blood. Every receptor here comes from a human donor in a cohort sampled during active COVID-19. Both conserved end residues are part of each CDR3. Fields, in order: D gene, V gene, J gene, clone size, CDR3 DNA, CDR3 protein. The D gene is left open where the match is weak. Size values are once, few and many counts, or a class for expanded clones, and some rows have none.

NA	TRBV7-9	TRBJ1-1	NA	TGTGCCAGCAGCTTAGGTAGTGGTCTTTCGGGAAACACTGAAGCTTTCTTT	CASSLGSGLSGNTEAFF
NA	TRBV2	TRBJ2-7	NA	TGTGCCAGCAGGGGGGCCTCCTACGAGCAGTACTTC	CASRGASYEQYF
NA	TRBV7-8	TRBJ1-2	NA	TGTGCCAGCAGCTTAGTTCGCGCTGGCTACACCTTC	CASSLVRAGYTF
NA	TRBV19	TRBJ1-2	NA	TGTGCCAGTAGTGTGAGAGGTGATGGCTATGGCTACACCTTC	CASSVRGDGYGYTF
NA	TRBV6-2/TRBV6-3	TRBJ1-5	once	TGTGCCAGCAGCCCCCCTCATCAGCCCCAGCATTTT	CASSPPHQPQHF
TRBD1	TRBV3-1/TRBV3-2	TRBJ2-1	NA	TGTGCCAGCAGCCAACTCGGGACAGGGAATGAGCAGTTCTTC	CASSQLGTGNEQFF
TRBD1	TRBV10-1	TRBJ2-7	few	TGCGCCAGCAGTGACCCGGGACAGGGGCACCGCGAGCAGTACTTC	CASSDPGQGHREQYF
TRBD2	TRBV20-1	TRBJ2-4	NA	TGCAGTGCTAGTGGGACGGGGGGGACCAAAAACATTCAGTACTTC	CSASGTGGTKNIQYF
TRBD2	TRBV6-5	TRBJ2-1	NA	TGTGCCAGCAGTATGGCGGGGGGTTTCTACAATGAGCAGTTCTTC	CASSMAGGFYNEQFF
TRBD2	TRBV10-1	TRBJ2-1	NA	TGCGCCAGCAGTGGTAGCGGGGGCGCCTACAATGAGCAGTTCTTC	CASSGSGGAYNEQFF
NA	TRBV7-2	TRBJ2-1	NA	TGTGCCAGCAGCGTAAACAGCAGGGGTGAGCAGTTCTTC	CASSVNSRGEQFF
TRBD1	TRBV6-5	TRBJ2-7	NA	TGTGCCAGCAGTCCTTACAGGGGGCAATACGAGCAGTACTTC	CASSPYRGQYEQYF
TRBD2	TRBV5-6	TRBJ2-3	NA	TGTGCCAGCAGCTTTAAGACAGGCGGGGGGTTAAGCACAGATACGCAGTATTTT	CASSFKTGGGLSTDTQYF
TRBD2	TRBV11-2	TRBJ2-7	NA	TGTGCCAGCAGCTCCCCCGGGACTACCTCCTACGAGCAGTACTTC	CASSSPGTTSYEQYF
NA	TRBV18	TRBJ1-2	NA	TGTGCCAGCTCACCACAGGAACCAAGGGGAGGCTACACCTTC	CASSPQEPRGGYTF
NA	TRBV5-4	TRBJ1-1	NA	TGTGCCAGCAGCATGAATGGAGGGTTCTCAGAAGCTTTCTTT	CASSMNGGFSEAFF
NA	TRBV2	TRBJ2-2	NA	TGTGCCAGCAGCGAACGCCGCCTAGGGGGTTGGGACACCGGGGAGCTGTTTTTT	CASSERRLGGWDTGELFF
NA	TRBV7-2	TRBJ1-5	few	TGTGCCAGCAGCTTGGCAGGGCAGAGCAATCAGCCCCAGCATTTT	CASSLAGQSNQPQHF
NA	TRBV5-4	TRBJ2-2	NA	TGTGCCAGCAGCTCGACAGAGAACACCGGGGAGCTGTTTTTT	CASSSTENTGELFF
NA	TRBV28	TRBJ1-6	NA	TGTGCCAGTAAACCGGACAGCACTAATTCACCCCTCCACTTT	CASKPDSTNSPLHF
TRBD1	TRBV7-8	TRBJ1-6	NA	TGTGCCAGCAGCTTTCAAGGACAGGGGAATTCACCCCTCCACTTT	CASSFQGQGNSPLHF
TRBD1	TRBV25-1	TRBJ2-2	once	TGTGCCAGCAGTGGATCCGGGACAGGGGTGTCCGGGGAGCTGTTTTTT	CASSGSGTGVSGELFF
TRBD2	TRBV20-1	TRBJ2-5	NA	TGCAGTGCCAGTACTAGCGGACAAGAGACCCAGTACTTC	CSASTSGQETQYF
NA	TRBV28	TRBJ1-5	NA	TGTGCCAGCAGCTTCGAGACAGGTCTGGGCAATCAGCCCCAGCATTTT	CASSFETGLGNQPQHF
NA	TRBV6-5	TRBJ1-6	NA	TGTGCCAGCAGTCAACAGCAGCATAATTCACCCCTCCACTTT	CASSQQQHNSPLHF
NA	TRBV4-2	TRBJ1-5	NA	TGTGCCAGCAGCCAAGATGAGGCAGGGTCTCAGCCCCAGCATTTT	CASSQDEAGSQPQHF
NA	TRBV24-1	TRBJ2-2	NA	TGTGCCACCAGTGATTTCCCCCAATCGAACACCGGGGAGCTGTTTTTT	CATSDFPQSNTGELFF
NA	TRBV6-6	TRBJ2-7	NA	TGTGCCAGCAGCCAGGGACACCCTTCCTCCTACGAGCAGTACTTC	CASSQGHPSSYEQYF
TRBD2	TRBV3-1/TRBV3-2	TRBJ2-1	NA	TGTGCCAGCAGCCCCCGGCCTAGCGGGGGCCAATCCTACAATGAGCAGTTCTTC	CASSPRPSGGQSYNEQFF
TRBD2	TRBV6-1	TRBJ2-1	NA	TGTGCCAGCAGTGCTACCATGACTAGCGGGGGGGCCGGATCCTACAATGAGCAGTTCTTC	CASSATMTSGGAGSYNEQFF
NA	TRBV18	TRBJ1-5	NA	TGTGCCAGCTCATCGTCGACAGGACCTCGCAATCAGCCCCAGCATTTT	CASSSSTGPRNQPQHF
TRBD2	TRBV19	TRBJ2-3	NA	TGTGCCAGTAGTGTCGGACTAGCGGGGGGCCTTAGCACAGATACGCAGTATTTT	CASSVGLAGGLSTDTQYF
NA	TRBV10-3	TRBJ1-2	NA	TGTGCCATCAGACAGGGCCGCGGCTACACCTTC	CAIRQGRGYTF
NA	TRBV18	TRBJ1-4	NA	TGTGCCAGCTCGACACGCAGGGAAGATGAAAAACTGTTTTTT	CASSTRREDEKLFF
NA	TRBV7-9	TRBJ1-5	NA	TGTGCCAGCAGCTCAGGGGTCGGGCTTGCGGCCCAGCATTTT	CASSSGVGLAAQHF
TRBD2	TRBV4-2	TRBJ2-4	NA	TGTGCCAGCAGCCAAGATACTAGCGGGGGGACCGTTGCCAAAAACATTCAGTACTTC	CASSQDTSGGTVAKNIQYF
NA	TRBV7-9	TRBJ1-6	few	TGTGCCAGCAGTAGTAAGAGGGATTCACCCCTCCACTTT	CASSSKRDSPLHF
NA	TRBV4-1	TRBJ2-1	NA	TGCGCCAGCAGCCAAGAAGCCAGGGGATTTGATGAGCAGTTCTTC	CASSQEARGFDEQFF
TRBD2	TRBV7-2	TRBJ2-5	NA	TGTGCCAGCAGCGGACTAGCGGGGGGGAAAGAGACCCAGTACTTC	CASSGLAGGKETQYF
TRBD2	TRBV28	TRBJ2-5	NA	TGTGCCAGCAGTTTAGGGCTAGCGGGGGGATGGGAAGAGACCCAGTACTTC	CASSLGLAGGWEETQYF
NA	TRBV11-2	TRBJ2-1	NA	TGTGCCAGCAGCCGCATGGCGGGGGCGACATACAATGAGCAGTTCTTC	CASSRMAGATYNEQFF
NA	TRBV10-2	TRBJ1-5	NA	TGCGCCAGCAGTGAGTCGACTCGGGATCAGCCCCAGCATTTT	CASSESTRDQPQHF
TRBD2	TRBV18	TRBJ2-3	NA	TGTGCCAGCTCACCGTCGGCGGGGGCAGATACGCAGTATTTT	CASSPSAGADTQYF
NA	TRBV11-3	TRBJ2-5	NA	TGTGCCAGCACCATCTCCCCCGGACTGCGGGCAGAGACCCAGTACTTC	CASTISPGLRAETQYF
TRBD2	TRBV6-5	TRBJ2-7	NA	TGTGCCAGCACAGGACTAGCACCCTACGAGCAGTACTTC	CASTGLAPYEQYF
TRBD1	TRBV29-1	TRBJ2-3	NA	TGCAGCGTTGACACAGGGGCAGATACGCAGTATTTT	CSVDTGADTQYF
TRBD1	TRBV18	TRBJ2-2	once	TGTGCCAGCTCAGCGGACAGGGCGGCGAACACCGGGGAGCTGTTTTTT	CASSADRAANTGELFF
NA	TRBV19	TRBJ1-1	NA	TGTGCCAGTAGCCAACAGGGAAACACTGAAGCTTTCTTT	CASSQQGNTEAFF
NA	TRBV4-3	TRBJ2-7	NA	TGCGCCAGCAGCCAGGAGCGAGGCACTCCCTCCTACGAGCAGTACTTC	CASSQERGTPSYEQYF
TRBD1	TRBV5-5	TRBJ1-5	NA	TGTGCCAGCAGCTGGACAGGGTCCCAATTGCCCCAGCATTTT	CASSWTGSQLPQHF
NA	TRBV6-5	TRBJ1-2	NA	TGTGCCAGCAGCCAACGTTATTTAGAGGACTATGGCTACACCTTC	CASSQRYLEDYGYTF
TRBD1	TRBV11-2	TRBJ1-4	NA	TGTGCCAGCAGCTTAGACCCGGGACAGGGGGGGAAACTGTTTTTT	CASSLDPGQGGKLFF
TRBD2	TRBV4-1	TRBJ2-2	NA	TGCGCCAGCAGCCATCCGATGCGGGGGATGAACACCGGGGAGCTGTTTTTT	CASSHPMRGMNTGELFF